Described below is a single T cell receptor beta chain sequence and its context. Its target is unknown. The sample belongs to a study of T cell responses to AZD1222 COVID-19 vaccine. Study-level results: White British ancestry dominated among donors, who included more females, and clonal diversity was possibly underestimated. Targets within unmutated variant regions were reportedly found for nearly half of spike-specific TCRs. Seropositive at baseline were only a handful of AZD1222 recipients. The CD4 TCRs associated with vaccination extended across spike and predominated at 160-218 and 743-854.

This CDR3 spans 12 amino acids. V lost 5 bases to trimming and J lost 9 bases; unmatched junction nucleotides: 6. CDR1 GTSNPN and CDR2 SVGIG come from the germline V gene (reference sequence). Produced via immunoSEQ multiplex PCR; TCRdb's table is partial and in-frame only. The sample has 110,000 or so clones, nearly 90% seen once. This specimen was peripheral blood, taken on day 0 of MenACWY control vaccination. The TCR was taken from an adult in good health. The chain employs TRBV30 and TRBJ1-2, with 10 bases matching TRBD1. The CDR3 nucleotides are TGTGCCTGGGCGGGACAGGGGATCAGCTACACCTTC. Translation gives CAWAGQGISYTF.